The rows below give T cell receptor beta chains drawn from one sample of a study of cytotoxic CD8 clonotypes in ibrutinib-treated CLL. Repertoires were generated with immunoSEQ multiplex PCR, while TCRdb's copy carries only in-frame clones and drops some. The sample lists 250,000 to 350,000 clones; roughly four fifths were seen once. The sequencing here drew on PBMCs, taken at disease progression, from a patient treated with ibrutinib. These receptors were collected from a human donor with chronic lymphocytic leukemia. Both conserved end residues are part of each CDR3. A D gene is named only where the DNA matches it firmly. Clone size is shown for a subset of rows, as once, few, many or a class of expanded clone.

D: .
size: .
J: TRBJ1-2
V: TRBV6-5
DNA: TGTGCCAGCTGGCAGGTGGGCAGCCCCGAACCACGCTACACCTTC
CDR3: CASWQVGSPEPRYTF

D: .
size: .
J: TRBJ1-5
V: TRBV15
DNA: TGTGCCACCAGCTCCACGGTCGGGGCTCGGCCCCAGCATTTT
CDR3: CATSSTVGARPQHF

D: TRBD1
size: few
J: TRBJ1-2
V: TRBV18
DNA: TGTGCCAGCTCTCAAGACAGGGGATATGGCTACACCTTC
CDR3: CASSQDRGYGYTF

D: .
size: .
J: TRBJ2-3
V: TRBV19
DNA: TGTGCCAGTAGTATGCTCAGGGGTTTGGTTCCCAGGGGCATCCCAGATACGCAGTATTTT
CDR3: CASSMLRGLVPRGIPDTQYF

D: .
size: once
J: TRBJ1-1
V: TRBV11-3
DNA: TGTGCCAGCAGCTGGACACGGAACACTGAAGCTTTCTTT
CDR3: CASSWTRNTEAFF

D: TRBD2
size: .
J: TRBJ2-5
V: TRBV10-1
DNA: TGCGCCAGCAGGGGAGGGATCCAAGAGACCCAGTACTTC
CDR3: CASRGGIQETQYF

D: .
size: .
J: TRBJ1-2
V: TRBV13
DNA: TGTGCCAGCAGCCCCCGAGCGGGACTAGTTTATGGCTACACCTTC
CDR3: CASSPRAGLVYGYTF

D: .
size: .
J: TRBJ1-5
V: TRBV19
DNA: TGTGCCAGTAGTATACCCCGTCAGCCCCAGCATTTT
CDR3: CASSIPRQPQHF

D: .
size: .
J: TRBJ2-3
V: TRBV9
DNA: TGTGCCAGCAGCGTCTCGACCTGGAGGGATACGCAGTATTTT
CDR3: CASSVSTWRDTQYF

D: .
size: few
J: TRBJ1-2
V: TRBV29-1
DNA: TGCAGCATCACAGGCCTAGTTAACTATGGCTACACCTTC
CDR3: CSITGLVNYGYTF

D: .
size: .
J: TRBJ2-5
V: TRBV10-3
DNA: TGTGCCATCAGCCAGGGGTTTCAAGAGACCCAGTACTTC
CDR3: CAISQGFQETQYF

D: .
size: .
J: TRBJ2-1
V: TRBV18
DNA: TGTGCCAGCTCACCACCTTCTCGTCAGGTTTCCTACAATGAGCAGTTCTTC
CDR3: CASSPPSRQVSYNEQFF

D: .
size: .
J: TRBJ2-5
V: TRBV5-1
DNA: TGCGCCAGCAGCTTGGATCTAGACAGGGAGACCCAGTACTTC
CDR3: CASSLDLDRETQYF

D: TRBD1
size: .
J: TRBJ2-7
V: TRBV5-1
DNA: TGCGCCAGCACCTGGGACAGGGGCCGTGTAGTAGAATACGAGCAGTACTTC
CDR3: CASTWDRGRVVEYEQYF

D: .
size: .
J: TRBJ1-2
V: TRBV29-1
DNA: TGCAGCGTTGAAGAGGTCGGTGCCGGGGGCGCGGGCTATGGCTACACCTTC
CDR3: CSVEEVGAGGAGYGYTF

D: TRBD2
size: few
J: TRBJ2-3
V: TRBV10-3
DNA: TGTGCCATCCGACGGGGGGGCGCGGGAGATACGCAGTATTTT
CDR3: CAIRRGGAGDTQYF

D: TRBD2
size: .
J: TRBJ2-7
V: TRBV19
DNA: TGTGCCAGTCGATCCGGGACTAGCAACGAGCAGTACTTC
CDR3: CASRSGTSNEQYF

D: .
size: .
J: TRBJ1-2
V: TRBV27
DNA: TGTGCCAGCAGCCGGACTCGGCAAACCTCCCTTTATTATGGCTACACCTTC
CDR3: CASSRTRQTSLYYGYTF

D: .
size: .
J: TRBJ1-1
V: TRBV4-1
DNA: TGCGCCAGCAGCCAAGGGATTGAAGCTTTCTTT
CDR3: CASSQGIEAFF

D: TRBD1
size: .
J: TRBJ1-3
V: TRBV9
DNA: TGTGCCAGCAGCGCCGGACAGGTCTCTGGAAACACCATATATTTT
CDR3: CASSAGQVSGNTIYF

D: .
size: .
J: TRBJ1-5
V: TRBV7-6
DNA: TGTGCCAGCAGCCTACGGCAGCCCAATAGCAATCAGCCCCAGCATTTT
CDR3: CASSLRQPNSNQPQHF

D: .
size: few
J: TRBJ1-1
V: TRBV4-1
DNA: TGCGCCAGCAGCCAAGTATACAAAGGCACTGAAGCTTTCTTT
CDR3: CASSQVYKGTEAFF

D: .
size: .
J: TRBJ1-1
V: TRBV10-3
DNA: TGTGCCATCACAGGATCGAACACTGAAGCTTTCTTT
CDR3: CAITGSNTEAFF

D: TRBD1
size: .
J: TRBJ2-2
V: TRBV19
DNA: TGTGCCAGTAGTTCCGGGACAGGCGGCGGGGAGCTATTTTTT
CDR3: CASSSGTGGGELFF

D: .
size: .
J: TRBJ1-1
V: TRBV6-6
DNA: TGTGCCAGCAGTTACGTACTCCGAGGGGACACTGAAGCTTTCTTT
CDR3: CASSYVLRGDTEAFF

D: .
size: .
J: TRBJ1-1
V: TRBV2
DNA: TGTGCCAGCAGCGACGCTGTGGCGCGTGAAGCTTTCTTT
CDR3: CASSDAVAREAFF

D: .
size: .
J: TRBJ2-7
V: TRBV29-1
DNA: TGCAGCGTTGTATTTGCGCGGGGCTACGAGCAGTACTTC
CDR3: CSVVFARGYEQYF

D: TRBD2
size: .
J: TRBJ2-7
V: TRBV9
DNA: TGTGCCAGCAGCCTATCTAGCGGGAGTTACGAGCAGTACTTC
CDR3: CASSLSSGSYEQYF

D: TRBD1
size: .
J: TRBJ1-5
V: TRBV27
DNA: TGTGCCAGCAGTTTATTTTCCGGGACAGGGTTAGGCAATCAGCCCCAGCATTTT
CDR3: CASSLFSGTGLGNQPQHF

D: .
size: few
J: TRBJ1-1
V: TRBV4-1
DNA: TGCGCCAGCAGCCAACCCGGTGGGAAGAACTTTGAAGCTTTCTTT
CDR3: CASSQPGGKNFEAFF

D: .
size: .
J: TRBJ2-5
V: TRBV27
DNA: TGTGCCAGCAGTTTATCAGGGGAAGAGACCCAGTACTTC
CDR3: CASSLSGEETQYF

D: .
size: .
J: TRBJ1-3
V: TRBV6-6
DNA: TGTGCCAGCAGTTCGCTCCACTTGAACACCATATATTTT
CDR3: CASSSLHLNTIYF

D: .
size: .
J: TRBJ2-1
V: TRBV7-6
DNA: TGTGCCAGCAGCTTAGAGTCGTTTGTGGGACGACAGTTCTTC
CDR3: CASSLESFVGRQFF

D: .
size: .
J: TRBJ2-1
V: TRBV11-2
DNA: TGTGCCAGCAGCCAGGGACTGCCAATACGAAAAAATACCTACAATGAGCAGTTCTTC
CDR3: CASSQGLPIRKNTYNEQFF

D: .
size: .
J: TRBJ2-7
V: TRBV19
DNA: TGTGCCAGTAGTATAACCTACCTCCGGGACCGGTTTTACTTC
CDR3: CASSITYLRDRFYF

D: .
size: .
J: TRBJ2-1
V: TRBV25-1
DNA: TGTGCCAGCAGTAAGACCAGCAGTATCCGCTACAATGAGCAGTTCTTC
CDR3: CASSKTSSIRYNEQFF

D: .
size: .
J: TRBJ2-7
V: TRBV28
DNA: TGTGCCAGCAGCCGCCTTATGGCCTCCTACGAGCAGTACTTC
CDR3: CASSRLMASYEQYF

D: TRBD1
size: once
J: TRBJ2-5
V: TRBV5-4
DNA: TGTGCCAGCAGCGATCCGGGACAGGGGGCCCATTGGGAGACCCAGTACTTC
CDR3: CASSDPGQGAHWETQYF

D: .
size: .
J: TRBJ2-7
V: TRBV4-1
DNA: TGCGCCAGCAGCCAAAGGTCCGCCGCGGGGGCCAACGAGCAGTACTTC
CDR3: CASSQRSAAGANEQYF

D: TRBD1
size: .
J: TRBJ2-2
V: TRBV2
DNA: TGTGCCAGCAAACAGGGGGCGAACACCGGGGAGCTGTTTTTT
CDR3: CASKQGANTGELFF

D: .
size: .
J: TRBJ1-2
V: TRBV5-1
DNA: TGCGCCAGCAGCTTACAGACAAGCCATTTGAACTATGGCTACACCTTC
CDR3: CASSLQTSHLNYGYTF

D: TRBD2
size: .
J: TRBJ2-5
V: TRBV9
DNA: TGTGCCAGCAGCGGTCGAGAAGCGGGAGTGAGGCAAGAGACCCAGTACTTC
CDR3: CASSGREAGVRQETQYF

D: .
size: .
J: TRBJ2-6
V: TRBV14
DNA: TGTGCCAGCAGCCAAGTGCCAGGCTCTGGGGCCAACGTCCTGACTTTC
CDR3: CASSQVPGSGANVLTF

D: .
size: .
J: TRBJ1-1
V: TRBV27
DNA: TGTGCCAGCAGTTTATCTCCGGAGCAGGGCCGCACTGAAGCTTTCTTT
CDR3: CASSLSPEQGRTEAFF

D: TRBD1
size: .
J: TRBJ1-2
V: TRBV13
DNA: TGTGCCAGCAGCTTCGGGACAGGGGTCTATGGCTACACCTTC
CDR3: CASSFGTGVYGYTF

D: .
size: .
J: TRBJ2-3
V: TRBV7-6
DNA: TGTGCCAGCCAGGGGAAGGGCGCGTTGTCAGATACGCAGTATTTT
CDR3: CASQGKGALSDTQYF

D: TRBD1
size: once
J: TRBJ2-7
V: TRBV5-4
DNA: TGTGCCAGCAGCCCCGGACAGGTCTACGAGCAGTACTTC
CDR3: CASSPGQVYEQYF

D: TRBD1
size: .
J: TRBJ2-7
V: TRBV5-5
DNA: TGTGCCAGCAGCTCTGCCCTGGGACAGGGGTACGAGCAGTACTTC
CDR3: CASSSALGQGYEQYF

D: .
size: few
J: TRBJ1-3
V: TRBV29-1
DNA: TGCAGCGTTGAAGACGAAGATTACTACTCTGGAAACACCATATATTTT
CDR3: CSVEDEDYYSGNTIYF

D: .
size: .
J: TRBJ2-7
V: TRBV29-1
DNA: TGCAGCGTTTGTATGGGCTCGGGGCCCTACGAGCAGTACTTC
CDR3: CSVCMGSGPYEQYF

D: TRBD1
size: .
J: TRBJ1-5
V: TRBV5-1
DNA: TGCGCCAGCAGCGCCCAGGGGGGAAATCAGCCCCAGCATTTT
CDR3: CASSAQGGNQPQHF

D: TRBD2
size: .
J: TRBJ2-7
V: TRBV27
DNA: TGTGCCAGCAGCAGCATAGCGGGGGCCTCCTACGAGCAGTACTTC
CDR3: CASSSIAGASYEQYF